In this sample, the clone carrying this T cell receptor (beta chain) turned up many times. The sample comes from a study of T-cell reconstitution after alpha-beta-depleted transplantation in children. As it was prepared, the TCRbeta library received unique molecular identifiers. One entry per CDR3 protein results from TCRdb running MiXCR on the PCR reads. The table has approximately 88,000 distinct CDR3 sequences, more than 10% seen once. Germline assignment: CDR1 SGHRS and CDR2 YFSETQ. The CDR3 extends over 14 amino acids. V dropped 4 bases and J dropped 4 bases, with 13 bases sitting between them. Sequences were derived from PBMCs from the stem cell graft donor, sampled from the stem cell graft. This clonotype originated in a human donor who donated a stem cell graft to a child with inherited bone marrow failure. The chain uses TRBV5-1 and TRBJ2-3; D is perhaps TRBD1 (5 bases). The CDR3 region is CASSMSTGSDTQYF. The CDR3 nucleotides read TGCGCCAGCAGCATGAGTACAGGATCAGATACGCAGTATTTT.